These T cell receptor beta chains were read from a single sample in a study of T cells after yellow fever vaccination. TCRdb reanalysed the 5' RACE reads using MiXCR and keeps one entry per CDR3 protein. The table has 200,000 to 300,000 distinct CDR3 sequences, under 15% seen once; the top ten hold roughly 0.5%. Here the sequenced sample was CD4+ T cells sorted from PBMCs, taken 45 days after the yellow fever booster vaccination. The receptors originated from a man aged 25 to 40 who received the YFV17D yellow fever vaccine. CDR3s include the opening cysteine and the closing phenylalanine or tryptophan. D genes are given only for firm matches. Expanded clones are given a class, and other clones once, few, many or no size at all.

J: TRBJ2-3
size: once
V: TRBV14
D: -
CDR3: CASSPNGGPRADTQYF
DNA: TGTGCCAGCAGCCCCAACGGGGGCCCACGCGCAGATACGCAGTATTTT

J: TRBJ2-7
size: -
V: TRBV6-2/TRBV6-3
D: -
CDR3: CASSNPRDEQYF
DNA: TGTGCCAGCAGTAACCCAAGGGACGAGCAGTACTTC

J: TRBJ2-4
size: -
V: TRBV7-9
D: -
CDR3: CASSFYRVLAKNIQYF
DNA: TGTGCCAGCAGCTTTTACAGGGTACTAGCCAAAAACATTCAGTACTTC

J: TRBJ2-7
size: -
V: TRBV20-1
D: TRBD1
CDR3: CSANRDRGLYEQYF
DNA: TGCAGTGCAAACCGGGACAGGGGTTTATACGAGCAGTACTTC

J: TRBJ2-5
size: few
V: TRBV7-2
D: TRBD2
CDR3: CASNSISGRRETQYF
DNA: TGTGCCAGCAACTCTATTAGCGGGCGCCGAGAGACCCAGTACTTC

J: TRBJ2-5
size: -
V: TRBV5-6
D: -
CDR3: CASSDLGQGGILETQYF
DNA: TGTGCCAGCAGCGATCTTGGACAGGGAGGGATTTTGGAGACCCAGTACTTC

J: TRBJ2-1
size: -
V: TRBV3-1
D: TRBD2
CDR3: CASSQRGLESGNEQFF
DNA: TGTGCCAGCAGCCAAAGAGGACTAGAGTCGGGTAATGAGCAGTTCTTC

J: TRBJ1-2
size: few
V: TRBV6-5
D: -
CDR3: CASASGGRGYTF
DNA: TGTGCCAGTGCAAGCGGGGGTAGGGGCTACACCTTC

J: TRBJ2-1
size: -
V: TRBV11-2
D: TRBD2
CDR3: CASSRRTSAVSVANEQFF
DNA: TGTGCCAGCAGCCGTCGGACTAGCGCGGTGTCGGTGGCAAATGAGCAGTTCTTC

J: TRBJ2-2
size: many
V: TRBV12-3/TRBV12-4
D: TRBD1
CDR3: CASSLVRTGTTGELFF
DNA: TGTGCCAGCAGTTTAGTACGGACAGGGACCACCGGGGAGCTGTTTTTT

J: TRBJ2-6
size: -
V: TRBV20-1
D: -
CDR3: CSARVREMANVLTF
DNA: TGCAGTGCTAGGGTGAGAGAAATGGCCAACGTCCTGACTTTC